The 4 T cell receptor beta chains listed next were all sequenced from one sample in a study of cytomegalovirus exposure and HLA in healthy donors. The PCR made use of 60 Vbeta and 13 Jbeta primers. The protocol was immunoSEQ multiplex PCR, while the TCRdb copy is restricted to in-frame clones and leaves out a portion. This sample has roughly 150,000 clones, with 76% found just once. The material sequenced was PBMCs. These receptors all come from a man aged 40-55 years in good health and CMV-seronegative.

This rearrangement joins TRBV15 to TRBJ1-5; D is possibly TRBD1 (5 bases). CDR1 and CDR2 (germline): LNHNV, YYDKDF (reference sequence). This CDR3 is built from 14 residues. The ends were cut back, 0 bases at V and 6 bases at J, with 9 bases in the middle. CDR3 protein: CATSRDWGGQPQHF. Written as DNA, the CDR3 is TGTGCCACCAGCAGAGATTGGGGGGGTCAGCCCCAGCATTTT.

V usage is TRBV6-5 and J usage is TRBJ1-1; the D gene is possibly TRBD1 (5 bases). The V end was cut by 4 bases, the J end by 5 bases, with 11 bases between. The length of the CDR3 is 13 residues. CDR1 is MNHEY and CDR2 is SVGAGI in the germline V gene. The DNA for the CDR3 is TGTGCCAGCAGTTTTGGGGGAGGAACTGAAGCTTTCTTT. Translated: CASSFGGGTEAFF.

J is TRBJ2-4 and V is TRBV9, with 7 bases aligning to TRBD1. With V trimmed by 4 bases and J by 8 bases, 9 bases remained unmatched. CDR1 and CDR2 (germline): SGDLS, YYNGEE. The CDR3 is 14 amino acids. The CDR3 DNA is TGTGCCAGCAGCCCGACGACAGGGACGGACATTCAGTACTTC. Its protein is CASSPTTGTDIQYF.

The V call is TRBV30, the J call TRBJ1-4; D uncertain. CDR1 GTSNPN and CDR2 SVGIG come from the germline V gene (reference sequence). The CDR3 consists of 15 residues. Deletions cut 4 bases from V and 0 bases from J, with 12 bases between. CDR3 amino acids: CAWTRPDSTNEKLFF. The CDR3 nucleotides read TGTGCCTGGACACGCCCTGACTCAACTAATGAAAAACTGTTTTTT.